The sequence of this TCR beta chain was determined in a study of blood T cell repertoires in COVID-19. Looking at the study overall: Acute and convalescent COVID-19 specimens originated in the United States, Italy and Spain.

Trimming stripped 3 bases from V and 0 bases from J, with 3 bases between. The CDR3 spans 12 residues. Germline V gene sequence: CDR1 LGHDT, CDR2 YNNKEL (reference sequence). Methods used by the authors: Reference gene primers were amplified, and this amplification served to estimate nucleated cell counts. The repertoire was sequenced with immunoSEQ multiplex PCR; TCRdb's copy has only in-frame clones and lacks some. The V and J calls and clone size come from that table; D and trimming were worked out from the DNA. This sample yields 200,000 to 250,000 clones, of which under 85% are seen a single time; approximately 4% belongs to the top ten.

The TCR was taken from a woman in her 40s with active or convalescent COVID-19. The rearrangement links TRBV3-1 (or the pseudogene TRBV3-2) to TRBJ2-7, with no clear D. Input material: peripheral blood. The CDR3 DNA reads TGTGCCAGCAGCCACGGCTCCTACGAGCAGTACTTC. This gives the protein CASSHGSYEQYF.